The T cell receptor (beta chain) under discussion was sequenced for a study of T cell changes during pregnancy in multiple sclerosis. This CDR3 is built from 16 residues. Between the trimmed V and J ends, which lost 0 bases and 1 base, there was a span of 11 bases. Using immunoSEQ multiplex PCR, the repertoire was profiled, and TCRdb retains in-frame clones only, with some absent. Counted here are more than 45,000 clones, about 92% occurring once; the ten biggest clones make up approximately 0.6%. The chain joins TRBV5-3 to TRBJ1-3; D unclear. TRBV5-3 is placed among ORFs of uncertain function. The source was CD4+ T cells from peripheral blood mononuclear cells, collected after pregnancy. The TCR sequence derives from a female donor with multiple sclerosis, enrolled in a pregnancy study. The DNA for the CDR3 is TGTGCCAGAAGCTTGGCCCAGCGAGTGTCTGGAAACACCATATATTTT. The encoded protein is CARSLAQRVSGNTIYF.